Below, 2 T cell receptor beta chains from the same sample are listed, as sequenced in a study of cytomegalovirus exposure and HLA in healthy donors. This PCR relied on a set of 60 Vbeta primers and 13 Jbeta primers. Clones were read by immunoSEQ multiplex PCR, and TCRdb kept only the in-frame ones, dropping some. The data contain about 120,000 clones, about 74% of them singletons. Sequences were obtained from PBMCs. These receptors all stem from a female donor in good health and CMV-seronegative.

The genes are TRBV4-1 and TRBJ2-5; TRBD2 agrees at 7 bases. Germline assignment: CDR1 MGHRA and CDR2 YSYEKL. With 1 base clipped from V and 4 bases from J, the junction kept 9 bases outside the gene matches. The CDR3 consists of 16 residues. The CDR3 here is CASSQVPGGKRETQYF. The DNA for the CDR3 is TGCGCCAGCAGCCAAGTCCCGGGGGGAAAGCGAGAGACCCAGTACTTC.

The chain employs TRBV11-2 and TRBJ1-1; 9 bases are a match to TRBD1. J was trimmed by 0 bases and V by 5 bases; bases with no gene match: 4. Per the germline V gene, CDR1 is SGHAT and CDR2 is FQNNGV. This CDR3 is built from 15 residues. CDR3 region: CASSPGQGLNTEAFF. Written as DNA, the CDR3 is TGTGCCAGCAGCCCCGGACAGGGGTTGAACACTGAAGCTTTCTTT.